Listed below are T cell receptor beta chains from one sample, sequenced in a study of post-analysis software for immune sequencing data. Each CDR3 protein gets one entry after TCRdb re-called the PCR reads with MiXCR. The sample gives fewer than 850,000 distinct CDR3 sequences, about 45% of which show up once; roughly 4.9% is in the top ten. Sequencing input: blood. Receptors originate from a girl aged 5-17 years with multiple sclerosis. CDR3s include the opening cysteine and the closing phenylalanine or tryptophan. D genes are given only for firm matches. Expanded clones are given a class, and other clones once, few, many or no size at all.

V	J	size	D	DNA	CDR3
TRBV12-3/TRBV12-4	TRBJ2-5	NA	NA	TGTGCCAGCAGTTTCGGGCTCCTAGAGACCCAGTACTTC	CASSFGLLETQYF
TRBV5-1	TRBJ2-5	NA	NA	TGCGCCAGCAGCTCATCAAACAGGGACTGGGAGACCCAGTACTTC	CASSSSNRDWETQYF
TRBV28	TRBJ2-7	NA	TRBD2	TGTGCCAGCAGCCCCGGGACTAGCGGGGGTACCTACGAGCAGTACTTC	CASSPGTSGGTYEQYF
TRBV29-1	TRBJ1-1	NA	NA	TGCAGCGTTGACCCCAGAACGAACACTGAAGCTTTCTTT	CSVDPRTNTEAFF
TRBV6-5	TRBJ2-1	NA	NA	TGTGCCAGCAGTCAGGCGCACGGATCCTGCAATGAGCAGTTCTTC	CASSQAHGSCNEQFF
TRBV29-1	TRBJ1-2	few	NA	TGCAGCCCCCTGGGGGGGAACTATGGCTACACCTTC	CSPLGGNYGYTF
TRBV12-3/TRBV12-4	TRBJ1-2	NA	NA	TGTGCCAGCAGTTTGAACGGGAGGGTAGAGTCTAACTATGGCTACACCTTC	CASSLNGRVESNYGYTF
TRBV12-3/TRBV12-4	TRBJ2-5	few	NA	TGTGCCAGCAGTTCTCACGGTGGAGAGACCCAGTACTTC	CASSSHGGETQYF
TRBV25-1	TRBJ2-5	NA	NA	TGTGCCAGCAGTGGAAGTATAGCGGACTCGCAAGAGACCCAGTACTTC	CASSGSIADSQETQYF
TRBV5-1	TRBJ2-2	NA	NA	TGCGCCAGCAGCTTTCTTTCTATGCACACCGGGGAGCTGTTTTTT	CASSFLSMHTGELFF
TRBV7-9	TRBJ2-7	NA	TRBD1	TGTGCCAGCAGCTTACCAGGGGGCTACTACGAGCAGTACTTC	CASSLPGGYYEQYF